This TCR beta chain was recovered during a study of blood T cell repertoires in COVID-19. In Seattle, patients joined the study during active infection and were tracked longitudinally. Original handling: Scientists estimated how many nucleated cells there were by amplifying reference gene primers. Only in-frame clones appear in the TCRdb table, and some are missing; sequencing was by immunoSEQ multiplex PCR. V and J calls and clone size are given by that table; D and trimming were obtained from the DNA. The sample contains around 340,000 clones, approximately 89% of which appear only once. Sequences were obtained from peripheral blood. The receptor was derived from a woman aged 60 to 75 with COVID-19, enrolled during active disease.

The CDR3 DNA follows: TGTGCCAGCAAAGGGGGTTGGGCTACTTATGGCTACACCTTC. Its protein is CASKGGWATYGYTF. The V call is TRBV28, the J call TRBJ1-2; TRBD1 might be the D (6 bases). The CDR3 runs to 14 residues. With 7 bases removed from V and 5 bases from J, the gap between germline ends came to 17 bases. Per the germline V gene, CDR1 is MDHEN and CDR2 is SYDVKM.